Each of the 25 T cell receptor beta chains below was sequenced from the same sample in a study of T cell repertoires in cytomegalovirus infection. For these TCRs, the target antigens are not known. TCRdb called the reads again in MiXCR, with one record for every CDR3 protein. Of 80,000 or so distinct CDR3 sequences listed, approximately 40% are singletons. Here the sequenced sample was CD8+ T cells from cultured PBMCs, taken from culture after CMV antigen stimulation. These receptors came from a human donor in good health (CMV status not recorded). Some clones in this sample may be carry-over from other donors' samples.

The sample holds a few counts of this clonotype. This chain's CDR3 is CASSLPEISNQPQHF. The CDR3 DNA sequence: TGTGCCAGCAGTTTACCAGAGATTAGCAATCAGCCCCAGCATTTT. The V and J genes are TRBV28 and TRBJ1-5; D not resolved. V was clipped by 2 bases and J by 0 bases, with 8 bases between them. From germline, CDR1 is MDHEN and CDR2 SYDVKM. The length of the CDR3 is 15 residues.

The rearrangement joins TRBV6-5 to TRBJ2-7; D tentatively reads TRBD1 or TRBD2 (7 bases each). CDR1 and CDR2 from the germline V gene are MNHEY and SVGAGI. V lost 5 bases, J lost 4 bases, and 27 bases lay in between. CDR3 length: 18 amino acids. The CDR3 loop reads CASSKQIYRGGVFYEQYF. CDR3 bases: TGTGCCAGCAGTAAACAGATTTACAGGGGAGGGGTCTTTTACGAGCAGTACTTC.

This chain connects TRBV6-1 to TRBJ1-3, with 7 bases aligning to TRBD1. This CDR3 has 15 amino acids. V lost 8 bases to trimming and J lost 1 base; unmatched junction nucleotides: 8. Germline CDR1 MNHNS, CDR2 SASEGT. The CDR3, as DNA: TGTGCCAGCGATCCACAGGGGAGTTCTGGAAACACCATATATTTT. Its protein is CASDPQGSSGNTIYF.

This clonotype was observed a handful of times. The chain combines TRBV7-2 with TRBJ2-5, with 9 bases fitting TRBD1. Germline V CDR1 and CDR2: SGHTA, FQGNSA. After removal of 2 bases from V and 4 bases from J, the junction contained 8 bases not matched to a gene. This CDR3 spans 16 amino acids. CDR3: CASSLRGQGSRETQYF. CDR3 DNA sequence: TGTGCCAGCAGCTTAAGGGGACAGGGCAGTAGAGAGACCCAGTACTTC.

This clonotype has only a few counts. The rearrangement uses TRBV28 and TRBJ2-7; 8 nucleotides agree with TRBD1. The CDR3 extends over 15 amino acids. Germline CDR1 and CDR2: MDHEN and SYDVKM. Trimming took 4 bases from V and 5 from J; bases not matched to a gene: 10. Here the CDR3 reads CASSSDRAWVDEQYF. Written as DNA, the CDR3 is TGTGCCAGCAGTTCGGACAGGGCCTGGGTGGACGAGCAGTACTTC.

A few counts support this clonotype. The CDR3 spells CASSLGTTYEAFF. The CDR3 nucleotides read TGTGCCAGCAGCTTAGGGACGACATATGAAGCTTTCTTT. The chain recombines TRBV7-2 with TRBJ1-1; D remains ambiguous. CDR3 length equals 13 residues. Germline-derived CDR1 and CDR2 are SGHTA and FQGNSA. V was trimmed by 1 base and J by 7 bases, leaving 10 bases between them.

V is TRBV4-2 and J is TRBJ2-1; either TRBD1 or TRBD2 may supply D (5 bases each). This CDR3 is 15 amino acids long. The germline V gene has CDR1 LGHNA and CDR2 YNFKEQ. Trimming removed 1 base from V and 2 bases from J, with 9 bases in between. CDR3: CASSQGDHTYNEQFF. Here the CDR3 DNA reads TGTGCCAGCAGCCAAGGGGACCACACCTACAATGAGCAGTTCTTC.

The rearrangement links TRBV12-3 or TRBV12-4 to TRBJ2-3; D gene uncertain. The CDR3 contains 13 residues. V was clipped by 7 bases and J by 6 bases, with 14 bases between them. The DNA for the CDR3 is TGTGCCAGCATGGGTCCAGAGAAGGATACGCAGTATTTT. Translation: CASMGPEKDTQYF.

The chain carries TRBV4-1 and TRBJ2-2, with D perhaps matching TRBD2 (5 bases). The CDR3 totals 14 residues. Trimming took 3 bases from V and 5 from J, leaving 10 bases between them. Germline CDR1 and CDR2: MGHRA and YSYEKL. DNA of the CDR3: TGCGCCAGCAGCCAGGAGGAAAGTACCGGGGAGCTGTTTTTT. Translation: CASSQEESTGELFF.

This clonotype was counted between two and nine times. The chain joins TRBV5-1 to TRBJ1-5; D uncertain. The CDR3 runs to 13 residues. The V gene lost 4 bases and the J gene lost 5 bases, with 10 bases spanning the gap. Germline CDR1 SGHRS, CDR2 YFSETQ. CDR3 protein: CASSPWMDQPQHF. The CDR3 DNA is TGCGCCAGCAGCCCTTGGATGGATCAGCCCCAGCATTTT.

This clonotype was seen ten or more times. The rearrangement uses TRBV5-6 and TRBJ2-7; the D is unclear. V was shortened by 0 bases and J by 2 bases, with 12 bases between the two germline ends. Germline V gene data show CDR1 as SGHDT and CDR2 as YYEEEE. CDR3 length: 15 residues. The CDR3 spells CASSLGDTFPYEQYF. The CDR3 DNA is TGTGCCAGCAGCTTGGGAGACACCTTTCCCTACGAGCAGTACTTC. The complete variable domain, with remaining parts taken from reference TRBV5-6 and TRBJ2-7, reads DAGVTQSPTHLIKTRGQQVTLRCSPKSGHDTVSWYQQALGQGPQFIFQYYEEEERQRGNFPDRFSGHQFPNYSSELNVNALLLGDSALYLCASSLGDTFPYEQYFGPGTRLTVT.

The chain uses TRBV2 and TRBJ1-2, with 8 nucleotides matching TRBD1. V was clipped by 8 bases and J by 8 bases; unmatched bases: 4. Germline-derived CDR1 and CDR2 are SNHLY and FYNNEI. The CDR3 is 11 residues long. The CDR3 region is CASLQGVGYTF. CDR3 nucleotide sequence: TGTGCCAGCCTACAGGGGGTCGGCTACACCTTC.

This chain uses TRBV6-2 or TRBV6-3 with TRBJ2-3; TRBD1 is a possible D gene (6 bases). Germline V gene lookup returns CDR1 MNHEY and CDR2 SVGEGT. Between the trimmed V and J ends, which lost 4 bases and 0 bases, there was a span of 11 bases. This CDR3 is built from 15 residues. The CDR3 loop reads CASSSLGASTDTQYF. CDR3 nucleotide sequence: TGTGCCAGCAGTTCCTTGGGGGCCAGCACAGATACGCAGTATTTT.

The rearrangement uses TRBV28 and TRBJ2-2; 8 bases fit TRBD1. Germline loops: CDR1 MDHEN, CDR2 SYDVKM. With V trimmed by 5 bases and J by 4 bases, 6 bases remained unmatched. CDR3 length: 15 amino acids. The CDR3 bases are TGTGCCAGCAGTCCTACAGGGGGTCTCACCGGGGAGCTGTTTTTT. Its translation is CASSPTGGLTGELFF.

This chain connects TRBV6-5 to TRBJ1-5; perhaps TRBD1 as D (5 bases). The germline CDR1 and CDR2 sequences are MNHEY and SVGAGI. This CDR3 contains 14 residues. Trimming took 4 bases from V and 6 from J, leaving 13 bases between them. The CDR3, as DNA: TGTGCCAGCAGTTTCTCAGGGCCCGGTCAGCCCCAGCATTTT. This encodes CASSFSGPGQPQHF.

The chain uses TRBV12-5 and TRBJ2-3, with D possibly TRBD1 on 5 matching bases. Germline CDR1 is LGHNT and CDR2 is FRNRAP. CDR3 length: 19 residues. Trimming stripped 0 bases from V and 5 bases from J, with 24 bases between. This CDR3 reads CASGLVLGHQEDGLDTQYF. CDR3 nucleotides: TGTGCTAGTGGTTTGGTACTGGGGCACCAGGAAGACGGCCTAGATACGCAGTATTTT.

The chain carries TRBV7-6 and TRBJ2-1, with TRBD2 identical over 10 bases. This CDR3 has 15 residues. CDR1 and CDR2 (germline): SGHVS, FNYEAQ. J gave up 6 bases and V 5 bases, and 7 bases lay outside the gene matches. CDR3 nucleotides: TGTGCCAGCAGCACATCGCGGACTAGCGGCAATGAGCAGTTCTTC. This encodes CASSTSRTSGNEQFF.

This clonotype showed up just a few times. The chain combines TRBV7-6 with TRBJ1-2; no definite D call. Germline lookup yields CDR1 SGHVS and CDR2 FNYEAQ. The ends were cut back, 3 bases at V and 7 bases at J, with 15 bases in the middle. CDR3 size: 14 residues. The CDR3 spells CASSLSGFGSGYTF. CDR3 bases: TGTGCCAGCAGCTTGTCGGGCTTCGGAAGTGGCTACACCTTC.

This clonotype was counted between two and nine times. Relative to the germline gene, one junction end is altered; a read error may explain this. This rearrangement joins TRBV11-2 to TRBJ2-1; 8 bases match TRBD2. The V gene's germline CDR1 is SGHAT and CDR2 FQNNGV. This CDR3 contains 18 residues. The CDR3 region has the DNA TGTGCCAGCAACTTAATGCCGACAGCGGGGGTATCCTACAATGAGCAGTTCTTC. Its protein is CASNLMPTAGVSYNEQFF.

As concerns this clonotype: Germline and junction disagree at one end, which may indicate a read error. The chain's CDR3 is CASSLFSGTASYTEQFF. The CDR3 DNA is TGTGCCAGCAGTCTCTTTTCCGGGACAGCTAGCTACACTGAGCAGTTCTTC. The V call is TRBV28, the J call TRBJ2-1, with 7 bases that match TRBD1. Germline lookup yields CDR1 MDHEN and CDR2 SYDVKM. CDR3 length equals 17 residues.

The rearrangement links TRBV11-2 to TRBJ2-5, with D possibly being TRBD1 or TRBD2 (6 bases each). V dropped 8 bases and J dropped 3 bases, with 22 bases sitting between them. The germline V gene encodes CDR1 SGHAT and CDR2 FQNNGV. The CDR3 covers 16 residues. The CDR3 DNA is TGTGCCAGCGGTTTACGGGTGGGGGGCAGAGAAGAGACCCAGTACTTC. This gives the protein CASGLRVGGREETQYF.

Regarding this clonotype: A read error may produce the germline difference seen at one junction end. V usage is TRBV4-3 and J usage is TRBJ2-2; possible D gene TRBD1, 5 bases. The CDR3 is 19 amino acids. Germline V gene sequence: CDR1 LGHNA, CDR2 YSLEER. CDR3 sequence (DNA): TGCGCCAGTAGCCAAGATGTGTTACGGACACCAATGAACACCGGGGAGCTGTTTTTT. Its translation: CASSQDVLRTPMNTGELFF.

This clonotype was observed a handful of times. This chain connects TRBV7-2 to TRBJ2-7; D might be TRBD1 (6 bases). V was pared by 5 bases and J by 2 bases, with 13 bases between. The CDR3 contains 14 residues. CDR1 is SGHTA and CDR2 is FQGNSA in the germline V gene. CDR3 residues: CASSPETGPYEQYF. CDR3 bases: TGTGCCAGCAGCCCCGAGACAGGTCCCTACGAGCAGTACTTC.

CDR3 nucleotides: TGTGCCAGCAGCCAGAGCCTAGCGGGATACGAGCAGTACTTC. Translated: CASSQSLAGYEQYF. The chain carries TRBV9 and TRBJ2-7, with TRBD2 identical over 9 bases. The germline V gene has CDR1 SGDLS and CDR2 YYNGEE. V lost 4 bases, J lost 4 bases, and 6 bases stayed unmatched. CDR3 size: 14 residues.

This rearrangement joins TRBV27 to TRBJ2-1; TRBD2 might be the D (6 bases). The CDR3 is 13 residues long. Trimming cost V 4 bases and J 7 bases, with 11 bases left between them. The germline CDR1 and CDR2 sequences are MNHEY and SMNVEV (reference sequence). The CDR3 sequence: CASSSRGTNEQFF. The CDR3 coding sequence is TGTGCCAGCAGTTCCCGGGGGACTAATGAGCAGTTCTTC.